One TCR beta chain is described in this entry. A constant-region primer served to make TCR beta cDNA from approximately 490 ng total RNA. Modified slightly, ARM-PCR produced TCR beta libraries over three nested multiplex PCR rounds. Each of the first two PCR rounds ran about 9 cycles with TRBV1-TRBV30 forward and C-beta reverse primers. TCRdb reprocessed the multiplex PCR reads via MiXCR and lists one record per CDR3 protein. The table lists 330,000 or so distinct CDR3 sequences, about two thirds of them singletons. The data stem from a study of tumor-infiltrating lymphocytes in primary liver carcinoma. Germline DNA was also extracted, while the blood RNA originated from unsorted whole blood. CDR1 is SGHAT and CDR2 is FQNNGV in the germline V gene. Deletions cut 5 bases from V and 0 bases from J, with 8 bases between. CDR3 length: 14 residues.

This clonotype originated in a man aged 35 to 55 with primary liver carcinoma and hepatitis B virus infection. This chain links TRBV11-2 with TRBJ2-4; D is uncertain. Sequencing was done on a sample of peripheral blood. The CDR3 loop is CASSARLAKNIQYF. CDR3 nucleotide sequence: TGTGCCAGCAGCGCAAGACTAGCCAAAAACATTCAGTACTTC.